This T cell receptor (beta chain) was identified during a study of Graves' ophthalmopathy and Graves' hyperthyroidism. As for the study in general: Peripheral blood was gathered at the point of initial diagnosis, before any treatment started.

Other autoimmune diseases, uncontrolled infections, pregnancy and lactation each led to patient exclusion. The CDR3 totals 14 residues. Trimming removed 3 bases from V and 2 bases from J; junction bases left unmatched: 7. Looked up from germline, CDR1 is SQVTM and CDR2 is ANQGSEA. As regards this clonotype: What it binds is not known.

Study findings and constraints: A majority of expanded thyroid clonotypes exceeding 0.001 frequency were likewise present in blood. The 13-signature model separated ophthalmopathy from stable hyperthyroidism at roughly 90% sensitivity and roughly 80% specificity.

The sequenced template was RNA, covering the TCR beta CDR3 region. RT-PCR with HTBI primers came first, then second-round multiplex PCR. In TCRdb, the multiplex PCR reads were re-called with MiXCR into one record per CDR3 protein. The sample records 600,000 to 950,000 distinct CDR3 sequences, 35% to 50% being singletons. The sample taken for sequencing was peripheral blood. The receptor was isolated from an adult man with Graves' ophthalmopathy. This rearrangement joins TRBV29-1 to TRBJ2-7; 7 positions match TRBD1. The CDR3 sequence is CSVDAGTVTYEQYF. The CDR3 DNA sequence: TGCAGCGTTGACGCCGGGACAGTAACCTACGAGCAGTACTTC.